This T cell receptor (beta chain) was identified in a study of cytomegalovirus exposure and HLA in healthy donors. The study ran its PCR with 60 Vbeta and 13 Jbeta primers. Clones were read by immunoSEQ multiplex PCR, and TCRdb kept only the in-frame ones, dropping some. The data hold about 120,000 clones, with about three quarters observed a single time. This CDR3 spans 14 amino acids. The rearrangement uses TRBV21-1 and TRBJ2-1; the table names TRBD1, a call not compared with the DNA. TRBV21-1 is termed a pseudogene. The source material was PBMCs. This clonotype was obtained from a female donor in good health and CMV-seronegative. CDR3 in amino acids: CASSGRTGDNEQFF. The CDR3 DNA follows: TGTGCCAGCAGCGGCCGGACAGGGGACAATGAGCAGTTCTTC.